These T cell receptor beta chains were read from a single sample in a study of T cells in tuberculosis. Clones were sequenced by immunoSEQ multiplex PCR, and TCRdb holds only the in-frame ones, with some missing. This table holds under 40,000 clones, roughly 90% found once. Sequencing was done on a sample of PBMCs. All receptors derive from a donor between 5 and 29 years old with latent tuberculosis or without tuberculosis infection. Each CDR3 is given with its conserved first and last residue. Fields, in order: D gene, clone size, J gene, V gene, CDR3 protein, CDR3 DNA. A D gene is named only where the DNA matches it firmly. Part of the rows lack a size; the others show once, few, many or a class for expanded clones.

D gene: -; clone size: once; J gene: TRBJ2-1; V gene: TRBV9; CDR3 protein: CASSVDGVGANEQFF; CDR3 DNA: TGTGCCAGCAGCGTAGATGGTGTAGGGGCAAATGAGCAGTTCTTC
D gene: -; clone size: few; J gene: TRBJ1-2; V gene: TRBV6-1; CDR3 protein: CASVQVLANYGYTF; CDR3 DNA: TGTGCCAGCGTACAGGTGTTGGCGAACTATGGCTACACCTTC
D gene: -; clone size: -; J gene: TRBJ2-6; V gene: TRBV19; CDR3 protein: CASSPNKTSQSRANVLTF; CDR3 DNA: TGTGCCAGTAGTCCTAACAAGACATCACAAAGTCGGGCCAACGTCCTGACTTTC
D gene: -; clone size: few; J gene: TRBJ1-5; V gene: TRBV2; CDR3 protein: CASEQDVNQPQHF; CDR3 DNA: TGTGCCAGCGAACAGGACGTCAATCAGCCCCAGCATTTT
D gene: TRBD2; clone size: few; J gene: TRBJ2-1; V gene: TRBV5-4; CDR3 protein: CARSRGRDDNEQFF; CDR3 DNA: TGTGCCAGGTCGCGCGGGAGGGACGACAATGAGCAGTTCTTC
D gene: TRBD1; clone size: -; J gene: TRBJ1-2; V gene: TRBV14; CDR3 protein: CASSPRAGQGGYTF; CDR3 DNA: TGTGCCAGCAGCCCGAGAGCGGGACAGGGTGGCTACACCTTC
D gene: -; clone size: -; J gene: TRBJ2-3; V gene: TRBV7-2; CDR3 protein: CASSLRASGSTDTQYF; CDR3 DNA: TGTGCCAGCAGCTTAAGGGCCAGCGGGAGCACAGATACGCAGTATTTT
D gene: TRBD2; clone size: -; J gene: TRBJ2-1; V gene: TRBV9; CDR3 protein: CASNPGGGPYLRQFF; CDR3 DNA: TGTGCCAGCAACCCGGGGGGAGGCCCCTATTTGAGGCAGTTCTTC
D gene: -; clone size: few; J gene: TRBJ1-5; V gene: TRBV6-1; CDR3 protein: CASSEGSGVGHQPQHF; CDR3 DNA: TGTGCCAGCAGTGAAGGTTCAGGGGTTGGCCATCAGCCCCAGCATTTT
D gene: -; clone size: few; J gene: TRBJ1-6; V gene: TRBV25-1; CDR3 protein: CASSDPRGSPLHF; CDR3 DNA: TGTGCCAGCAGTGACCCAAGGGGTTCACCCCTCCACTTT
D gene: -; clone size: -; J gene: TRBJ1-5; V gene: TRBV2; CDR3 protein: CASSSGLGNQPQHF; CDR3 DNA: TGTGCCAGCAGCTCGGGGTTGGGCAATCAGCCCCAGCATTTT
D gene: TRBD1; clone size: -; J gene: TRBJ1-5; V gene: TRBV5-1; CDR3 protein: CASSKGQGGNQPQHF; CDR3 DNA: TGCGCCAGCAGCAAGGGACAGGGGGGCAATCAGCCCCAGCATTTT
D gene: TRBD1; clone size: -; J gene: TRBJ1-1; V gene: TRBV5-8; CDR3 protein: CASSLRRDRMNTEAFF; CDR3 DNA: TGTGCCAGCAGCCTGCGGCGGGACAGAATGAACACTGAAGCTTTCTTT
D gene: -; clone size: -; J gene: TRBJ2-7; V gene: TRBV27; CDR3 protein: CASSLTGTYEQYF; CDR3 DNA: TGTGCCAGCAGTTTAACAGGTACCTACGAGCAGTACTTC
D gene: TRBD1; clone size: -; J gene: TRBJ2-1; V gene: TRBV28; CDR3 protein: CASSLLTQGNEQFF; CDR3 DNA: TGTGCCAGCAGTTTATTGACACAGGGGAATGAGCAGTTCTTC
D gene: -; clone size: -; J gene: TRBJ2-5; V gene: TRBV4-1; CDR3 protein: CASSQDQRRRETQYF; CDR3 DNA: TGCGCCAGCAGCCAAGATCAGCGGAGGCGAGAGACCCAGTACTTC
D gene: -; clone size: once; J gene: TRBJ2-1; V gene: TRBV9; CDR3 protein: CASSPHSSSYNEQFF; CDR3 DNA: TGTGCCAGCAGCCCCCACTCATCCTCCTACAATGAGCAGTTCTTC
D gene: TRBD1; clone size: -; J gene: TRBJ2-7; V gene: TRBV7-2; CDR3 protein: CASSFGGTGAHEQYF; CDR3 DNA: TGTGCCAGCAGCTTTGGCGGGACAGGGGCCCACGAGCAGTACTTC
D gene: TRBD1; clone size: -; J gene: TRBJ2-7; V gene: TRBV6-1; CDR3 protein: CASRQGDEQYF; CDR3 DNA: TGTGCCAGCAGGCAGGGGGACGAGCAGTACTTC
D gene: TRBD1; clone size: -; J gene: TRBJ1-2; V gene: TRBV7-2; CDR3 protein: CASSLLQGALNYGYTF; CDR3 DNA: TGTGCCAGCAGCTTGCTACAGGGGGCGTTAAACTATGGCTACACCTTC
D gene: TRBD2; clone size: -; J gene: TRBJ2-5; V gene: TRBV7-8; CDR3 protein: CASSPGREGQETQYF; CDR3 DNA: TGTGCCAGCAGCCCAGGGCGGGAGGGCCAAGAGACCCAGTACTTC
D gene: TRBD1; clone size: -; J gene: TRBJ1-3; V gene: TRBV30; CDR3 protein: CAWKTGAGNTIYF; CDR3 DNA: TGTGCCTGGAAGACAGGGGCTGGAAACACCATATATTTT
D gene: -; clone size: -; J gene: TRBJ2-5; V gene: TRBV19; CDR3 protein: CASSSPREQTQYF; CDR3 DNA: TGTGCCAGTAGTTCCCCCCGGGAACAGACCCAGTACTTC
D gene: TRBD2; clone size: -; J gene: TRBJ2-1; V gene: TRBV27; CDR3 protein: CASSPAGGMHNEQFF; CDR3 DNA: TGTGCCAGCAGCCCAGCGGGGGGGATGCACAATGAGCAGTTCTTC
D gene: -; clone size: once; J gene: TRBJ2-5; V gene: TRBV9; CDR3 protein: CASSVGNTRGFQETQYF; CDR3 DNA: TGTGCCAGCAGCGTAGGAAATACTCGGGGATTCCAAGAGACCCAGTACTTC
D gene: -; clone size: -; J gene: TRBJ1-2; V gene: TRBV2; CDR3 protein: CASRVAWGYTF; CDR3 DNA: TGTGCCAGCAGGGTGGCTTGGGGCTACACCTTC
D gene: TRBD1; clone size: -; J gene: TRBJ2-1; V gene: TRBV19; CDR3 protein: CASSPGQGFYNEQFF; CDR3 DNA: TGTGCCAGTAGTCCCGGACAGGGCTTCTACAATGAGCAGTTCTTC
D gene: -; clone size: -; J gene: TRBJ2-7; V gene: TRBV19; CDR3 protein: CASSTVYEQYF; CDR3 DNA: TGTGCCAGTAGTACGGTCTACGAGCAGTACTTC
D gene: -; clone size: -; J gene: TRBJ1-3; V gene: TRBV6-4; CDR3 protein: CASSDVAGKGSGNTIYF; CDR3 DNA: TGTGCCAGCAGTGATGTCGCAGGGAAAGGCTCTGGAAACACCATATATTTT
D gene: -; clone size: -; J gene: TRBJ1-2; V gene: TRBV5-4; CDR3 protein: CASSTHQVPGYTF; CDR3 DNA: TGTGCCAGCAGCACACACCAGGTTCCTGGCTACACCTTC
D gene: -; clone size: -; J gene: TRBJ2-1; V gene: TRBV7-6; CDR3 protein: CASSLDLGGEQFF; CDR3 DNA: TGTGCCAGCAGCTTAGATCTCGGGGGTGAGCAGTTCTTC
D gene: TRBD2; clone size: -; J gene: TRBJ2-3; V gene: TRBV2; CDR3 protein: CASRVTSGGADTQYF; CDR3 DNA: TGTGCCAGCAGGGTGACTAGCGGGGGGGCGGATACGCAGTATTTT
D gene: TRBD1; clone size: -; J gene: TRBJ1-2; V gene: TRBV5-4; CDR3 protein: CASSRTGGDYGYTF; CDR3 DNA: TGTGCCAGCAGCCGGACAGGGGGCGACTATGGCTACACCTTC
D gene: -; clone size: once; J gene: TRBJ1-1; V gene: TRBV7-2; CDR3 protein: CASSLGQFLTEAFF; CDR3 DNA: TGTGCCAGCAGCTTGGGGCAGTTTTTAACTGAAGCTTTCTTT
D gene: TRBD2; clone size: -; J gene: TRBJ2-1; V gene: TRBV9; CDR3 protein: CASSVTSGYNEQFF; CDR3 DNA: TGTGCCAGCAGCGTCACTAGCGGATACAATGAGCAGTTCTTC
D gene: TRBD1; clone size: once; J gene: TRBJ2-6; V gene: TRBV19; CDR3 protein: CASSHPQGAVLSGANVLTF; CDR3 DNA: TGTGCCAGTAGTCACCCTCAGGGGGCGGTTCTCTCTGGGGCCAACGTCCTGACTTTC
D gene: -; clone size: -; J gene: TRBJ2-2; V gene: TRBV12-2; CDR3 protein: CASRPGKRSTGELFF; CDR3 DNA: TGTGCAAGTCGCCCCGGGAAGAGGAGCACCGGGGAGCTGTTTTTT
D gene: TRBD2; clone size: -; J gene: TRBJ2-7; V gene: TRBV10-1; CDR3 protein: CASSEGSGGSEQYF; CDR3 DNA: TGCGCCAGCAGTGAGGGTAGCGGGGGCTCCGAGCAGTACTTC
D gene: -; clone size: -; J gene: TRBJ1-1; V gene: TRBV15; CDR3 protein: CATSRVVREDTEAFF; CDR3 DNA: TGTGCCACCAGCAGAGTGGTGCGTGAGGACACTGAAGCTTTCTTT
D gene: -; clone size: -; J gene: TRBJ2-6; V gene: TRBV5-1; CDR3 protein: CASSLFYSGANVLTF; CDR3 DNA: TGCGCCAGCAGCTTGTTCTACTCTGGGGCCAACGTCCTGACTTTC
D gene: TRBD1; clone size: -; J gene: TRBJ1-2; V gene: TRBV9; CDR3 protein: CASSVDVSQGARYGYTF; CDR3 DNA: TGTGCCAGCAGCGTAGATGTCTCGCAGGGGGCCCGGTATGGCTACACCTTC
D gene: -; clone size: -; J gene: TRBJ2-3; V gene: TRBV5-1; CDR3 protein: CASSLAGQGITDTQYF; CDR3 DNA: TGCGCCAGCAGCTTGGCCGGGCAGGGGATCACAGATACGCAGTATTTT
D gene: -; clone size: -; J gene: TRBJ2-2; V gene: TRBV7-2; CDR3 protein: CGGGDNTGELFF; CDR3 DNA: TGTGGGGGCGGGGATAACACCGGGGAGCTGTTTTTT
D gene: -; clone size: few; J gene: TRBJ1-2; V gene: TRBV7-2; CDR3 protein: CASSPPWASDYGYTF; CDR3 DNA: TGTGCCAGCAGCCCCCCGTGGGCTAGCGACTATGGCTACACCTTC
D gene: -; clone size: -; J gene: TRBJ1-1; V gene: TRBV5-4; CDR3 protein: CASSFSNTEAFF; CDR3 DNA: TGTGCCAGCAGCTTTTCTAACACTGAAGCTTTCTTT
D gene: TRBD1; clone size: -; J gene: TRBJ2-1; V gene: TRBV5-1; CDR3 protein: CASNRGIEQFF; CDR3 DNA: TGCGCCAGTAACAGGGGGATTGAGCAGTTCTTC
D gene: TRBD1; clone size: -; J gene: TRBJ1-1; V gene: TRBV12-5; CDR3 protein: CASGLADRVSTEAFF; CDR3 DNA: TGTGCTAGTGGTTTGGCGGACAGGGTGAGCACTGAAGCTTTCTTT
D gene: -; clone size: -; J gene: TRBJ1-4; V gene: TRBV4-1; CDR3 protein: CASSPRTGVNEKLFF; CDR3 DNA: TGCGCCAGCAGCCCCCGGACTGGGGTTAATGAAAAACTGTTTTTT
D gene: TRBD2; clone size: -; J gene: TRBJ2-5; V gene: TRBV5-4; CDR3 protein: CASSLLGGGASETQYF; CDR3 DNA: TGTGCCAGCAGCTTGTTGGGCGGGGGGGCATCTGAGACCCAGTACTTC